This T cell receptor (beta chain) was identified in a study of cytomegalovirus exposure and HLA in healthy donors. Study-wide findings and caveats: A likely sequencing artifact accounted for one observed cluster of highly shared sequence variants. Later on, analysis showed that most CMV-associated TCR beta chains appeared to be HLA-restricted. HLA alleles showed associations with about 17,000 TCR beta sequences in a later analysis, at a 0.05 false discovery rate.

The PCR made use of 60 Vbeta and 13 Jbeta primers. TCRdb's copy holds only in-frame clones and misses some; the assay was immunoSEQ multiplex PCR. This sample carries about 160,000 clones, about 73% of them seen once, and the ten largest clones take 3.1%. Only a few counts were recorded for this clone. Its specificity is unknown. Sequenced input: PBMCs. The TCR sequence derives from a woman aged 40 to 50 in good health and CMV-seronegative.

The CDR3: CASQTSPGGPGELFF. DNA for the CDR3: TGCGCCAGCCAAACATCCCCCGGGGGGCCCGGGGAGCTGTTTTTT. V is TRBV5-1 and J is TRBJ2-2; D is possibly TRBD2 (7 bases). There are 15 residues in the CDR3. The V end was cut by 7 bases, the J end by 6 bases, with 19 bases between. Germline V gene data show CDR1 as SGHRS and CDR2 as YFSETQ.